A selection of T cell receptor beta chains follows, all from one sample in a study of beta chain features in type 1 diabetes. Assay used: immunoSEQ multiplex PCR; TCRdb lists only in-frame clones, some missing. The table lists hundreds of thousands of clones, 15% to 19% of them singletons. Sequencing used naive CD4+ T cells from blood. These TCRs come from a man aged 18 to 35 in good health. The CDR3 runs from the conserved cysteine through the conserved F or W. The order of the fields is V gene, D gene, J gene, clone size, CDR3 DNA, CDR3 protein. The D gene is left open where the match is weak. Rows may omit the clone size; those that give it use once, few, many or a size class.

TRBV5-6,NA,TRBJ2-3,few,TGTGCCAGCAGCTGGGAGTTTACGCAGTATTTT,CASSWEFTQYF
TRBV5-6,TRBD1,TRBJ2-5,few,TGTGCCAGCAGCGCGGACAGGGATGAGACCCAGTACTTC,CASSADRDETQYF
TRBV6-4,TRBD2,TRBJ2-3,NA,TGTGCCAGCAAGCCTAGCGGGGGAGGTCATACGCAGTATTTT,CASKPSGGGHTQYF
TRBV6-1,NA,TRBJ2-4,NA,TGTGCCAGCAGATTTCAGAGATTAGCCAAAAACATTCAGTACTTC,CASRFQRLAKNIQYF
TRBV5-6,NA,TRBJ1-4,few,TGTGCCAGCAGCTTGGCGCAGGGGTGGGAAAAACTGTTTTTT,CASSLAQGWEKLFF
TRBV29-1,NA,TRBJ1-1,few,TGCAGCGTTGAAACCCCAGGCAGGAACACTGAAGCTTTCTTT,CSVETPGRNTEAFF
TRBV7-9,NA,TRBJ1-6,NA,TGTGCCAGCAGCCCGACCCTAGGAGGATCACCCCTCCACTTT,CASSPTLGGSPLHF
TRBV7-9,NA,TRBJ2-3,many,TGTGCCAGCAGCTTAGGGGAAATTGGAACAGATACGCAGTATTTT,CASSLGEIGTDTQYF
TRBV7-2,NA,TRBJ1-2,few,TGTGCCAGCAGCTTAGGACAGAGAAACTATGGCTACACCTTC,CASSLGQRNYGYTF
TRBV11-2,TRBD2,TRBJ2-3,NA,TGTGCCAGCAGCTTAGGCGGGAGGGCCGTCGCAGATACGCAGTATTTT,CASSLGGRAVADTQYF
TRBV4-1,TRBD1,TRBJ1-5,few,TGCGCCAGCAGTCGTAGTTCCGGGACAGGGATCAGTCAGCCCCAGCATTTT,CASSRSSGTGISQPQHF
TRBV28,NA,TRBJ2-5,NA,TGTGCCAGCAGTTTGCTGTCCATAAGCGAGACCCAGTACTTC,CASSLLSISETQYF
TRBV7-3,NA,TRBJ2-1,NA,TGTGCCAGCAGCCTAAGCAGTGAGCAGTTCTTC,CASSLSSEQFF
TRBV18,NA,TRBJ1-2,NA,TGTGCCAGCTCACCACCAGTGGGAGGCTACACCTTC,CASSPPVGGYTF
TRBV29-1,NA,TRBJ2-7,NA,TGCAGCGTGGGCCGGGGGTGGCCCTACGAGCAGTACTTC,CSVGRGWPYEQYF
TRBV27,NA,TRBJ1-2,few,TGTGCCAGCAGTTTATCCCTCGGACTCTCCAACTATGGCTACACCTTC,CASSLSLGLSNYGYTF
TRBV18,TRBD1,TRBJ1-5,few,TGTGCCAGCTCACCAGGAGGACAGGGGAATCAGCCCCAGCATTTT,CASSPGGQGNQPQHF
TRBV5-1,TRBD1,TRBJ2-2,few,TGCGCCAGCAGCTGGAGGGACAGGCCCTCCGGGGAGCTGTTTTTT,CASSWRDRPSGELFF
TRBV7-2,TRBD2,TRBJ2-7,NA,TGTGCCAGCAGCGGACTAGCGGGAGCCACGGGCGAGCAGTACTTC,CASSGLAGATGEQYF
TRBV11-1,NA,TRBJ2-7,NA,TGTGCCAGCAGTTTAGGGGGAAGGAGCTCCTACGAGCAGTACTTC,CASSLGGRSSYEQYF
TRBV30,TRBD1,TRBJ2-7,NA,TGTGCCTGGAGTGTATTAGGGACAGCAGCGTACGAGCAGTACTTC,CAWSVLGTAAYEQYF
TRBV29-1,NA,TRBJ2-1,NA,TGCAGCGCGTGGGACCCCCCGGGGGAGCAGTTCTTC,CSAWDPPGEQFF
TRBV4-2,TRBD2,TRBJ2-4,NA,TGTGCCAGCAGCCAAGTCCGGGGGGTGGGCATTCAGTACTTC,CASSQVRGVGIQYF
TRBV7-2,TRBD1,TRBJ1-1,NA,TGTGCCAGCAGCTTAGGACCCGGACAGGGAGTTACTGAAGCTTTCTTT,CASSLGPGQGVTEAFF
TRBV25-1,NA,TRBJ1-6,NA,TGTGCCAGCAGTGAATTGCAACAAGTGGATTCACCCCTCCACTTT,CASSELQQVDSPLHF
TRBV5-1,NA,TRBJ2-6,NA,TGCGCCAGCAGCTGGACAGTATCTGGGGCCAACGTCCTGACTTTC,CASSWTVSGANVLTF
TRBV7-3,NA,TRBJ2-1,NA,TGTGCCAGCAGCTTAGGGGGGGCCTCCAATGAGCAGTTCTTC,CASSLGGASNEQFF
TRBV7-2,TRBD1,TRBJ2-3,few,TGTGCCAGCAGCTTAGCGTGGGGACAGGGATACTATTTT,CASSLAWGQGYYF
TRBV27,NA,TRBJ2-2,NA,TGTGCCAGCAGTTCCGGGACTTACACCGGGGAGCTGTTTTTT,CASSSGTYTGELFF
TRBV9,TRBD2,TRBJ2-1,few,TGTGCCAGCAGCCAGACTTTAGCGGGAGTTAAACGGAATGAGCAGTTCTTC,CASSQTLAGVKRNEQFF
TRBV29-1,NA,TRBJ2-7,NA,TGCAGCGTTGGTCAGTCGACGTTAGGCGAGCAGTACTTC,CSVGQSTLGEQYF
TRBV6-1,TRBD2,TRBJ2-3,NA,TGTGCCAGCAGACTTAGCGGGGGGGTCACAGATACGCAGTATTTT,CASRLSGGVTDTQYF
TRBV5-6,NA,TRBJ1-1,NA,TGTGCCAGCAGCTTTTCAGGGTTGATGAACACTGAAGCTTTCTTT,CASSFSGLMNTEAFF
TRBV5-1,NA,TRBJ2-2,NA,TGCGCCAGCAGCTTGGGGGCAGGTCCGAACACCGGGGAGCTGTTTTTT,CASSLGAGPNTGELFF
TRBV5-1,TRBD2,TRBJ2-5,few,TGCGCCAGCAGCTTTGGGAGTAGCGGGACGCAAGAGACCCAGTACTTC,CASSFGSSGTQETQYF
TRBV7-9,TRBD1,TRBJ2-4,few,TGTGCCAGCAGCCTATTGCTGGACAGGCAACCCAAAAACATTCAGTACTTC,CASSLLLDRQPKNIQYF
TRBV18,NA,TRBJ2-3,NA,TGTGCCAGCTCACCAATGGGGAGCACAGATACGCAGTATTTT,CASSPMGSTDTQYF
TRBV25-1,NA,TRBJ1-2,NA,TGTGCCAGCAGAGCTTCAGGAGAGGGTGGCTACACCTTC,CASRASGEGGYTF
TRBV18,NA,TRBJ1-5,NA,TGTGCCAGCTCACCCCTCTTGGATCAGCCCCAGCATTTT,CASSPLLDQPQHF
TRBV7-2,NA,TRBJ2-7,few,TGTGCCAGCAGCTTTACCCGGGGGCCCTCCTACGAGCAGTACTTC,CASSFTRGPSYEQYF
TRBV2,NA,TRBJ2-3,NA,TGTGCCAGCAGTGGAGTGCGGGGAGCCGATACGCAGTATTTT,CASSGVRGADTQYF
TRBV11-2,TRBD1,TRBJ2-7,NA,TGTGCCAGCAGCCGGACCGACAGGGGGTACGAGCAGTACTTC,CASSRTDRGYEQYF
TRBV5-4,NA,TRBJ1-2,NA,TGTGCCAGCAGCCCAGGGATTGTCTATGGCTACACCTTC,CASSPGIVYGYTF
TRBV6-4,TRBD1,TRBJ2-7,NA,TGTGCCAGCAGTCCGGAGGGGACAGGGGGCTACGAGCAGTACTTC,CASSPEGTGGYEQYF
TRBV9,NA,TRBJ1-5,NA,TGTGCCAGCAGCGTAGGGGTGGGGCTAGGCAATCAGCCCCAGCATTTT,CASSVGVGLGNQPQHF
TRBV13,NA,TRBJ2-1,many,TGTGCCAGCAGCCCAACGGACGGGGGCTCCTACTCCTACAATGAGCAGTTCTTC,CASSPTDGGSYSYNEQFF
TRBV7-9,NA,TRBJ2-1,NA,TGTGCCAGCAGCTTTTCGGATAAGGGGCAGTTCTTC,CASSFSDKGQFF
TRBV4-1,NA,TRBJ1-2,few,TGCGCCAGCAGCCAAGTCCCCGGGACAAGTGGCTACACCTTC,CASSQVPGTSGYTF
TRBV10-3,TRBD2,TRBJ2-5,NA,TGTGCCATCAGCCGGACTAGCGGGATTCAAGAGACCCAGTACTTC,CAISRTSGIQETQYF
TRBV6-5,TRBD2,TRBJ2-7,NA,TGTGCCAGCAGTTACGATGGCAGGGAGGGATCTGTGCAGTACTTC,CASSYDGREGSVQYF
TRBV23-1,NA,TRBJ1-2,many,TGCGCCAGCAGTCAACGCCAGCTAAACAACTATGGCTACACCTTC,CASSQRQLNNYGYTF
TRBV7-9,NA,TRBJ2-2,NA,TGTGCCAGCAGCTTAGAAGGTACCGGGGAGCTGTTTTTT,CASSLEGTGELFF
TRBV18,TRBD2,TRBJ2-7,NA,TGTGCCAGCTCACCTTTTAGCGGGAGGGACTACGAGCAGTACTTC,CASSPFSGRDYEQYF
TRBV7-2,NA,TRBJ1-5,NA,TGTGCCAGCAGCCCAAGCGAGGGACGCAATCAGCCCCAGCATTTT,CASSPSEGRNQPQHF
TRBV10-3,NA,TRBJ1-2,NA,TGTGCCATCAGTGAGTCTGGGTCTCGCTACACCTTC,CAISESGSRYTF
TRBV15,NA,TRBJ2-1,few,TGTGCCACCAGCAGAGACCTCCAAGGGGGGATGTTCTTC,CATSRDLQGGMFF
TRBV7-2,TRBD1,TRBJ1-2,NA,TGTGCCAGCAGCTTAGAGGGGCTGGACAGGAGAACTAACTATGGCTACACCTTC,CASSLEGLDRRTNYGYTF
TRBV4-3,TRBD2,TRBJ2-3,few,TGCGCCAGCAGGCTGATAGCGGGGGGGCCAGTTGGGACAGATACGCAGTATTTT,CASRLIAGGPVGTDTQYF